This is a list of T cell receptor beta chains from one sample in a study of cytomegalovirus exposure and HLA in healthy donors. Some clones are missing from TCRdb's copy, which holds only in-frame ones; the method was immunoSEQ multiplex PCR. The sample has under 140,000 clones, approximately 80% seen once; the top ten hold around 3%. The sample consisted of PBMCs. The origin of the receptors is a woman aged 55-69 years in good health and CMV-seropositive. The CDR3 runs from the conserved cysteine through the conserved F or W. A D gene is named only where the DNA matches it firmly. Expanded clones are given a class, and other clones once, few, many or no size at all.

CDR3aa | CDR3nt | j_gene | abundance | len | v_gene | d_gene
CASSRTADYGYTF | TGTGCCAGCAGTAGGACAGCGGACTATGGCTACACCTTC | TRBJ1-2 | . | 13 | TRBV6-5 | .
CASSLQAGRDTGELFF | TGCGCCAGCAGCCTCCAGGCGGGGCGTGATACCGGGGAGCTGTTTTTT | TRBJ2-2 | few | 16 | TRBV4-1 | .
CASEAGTSYEQYF | TGTGCCTCCGAAGCGGGCACCTCCTACGAGCAGTACTTC | TRBJ2-7 | few | 13 | TRBV30 | .
CASSFPRRGVDTEAFF | TGTGCCAGCAGTTTTCCGAGGAGGGGAGTGGACACTGAAGCTTTCTTT | TRBJ1-1 | . | 16 | TRBV28 | .
CASSLVTGSSYEQYF | TGTGCCAGCAGCTTAGTTACGGGAAGCTCCTACGAGCAGTACTTC | TRBJ2-7 | . | 15 | TRBV7-2 | .
CASSLGGRSTDTQYF | TGTGCCAGCAGCTTAGGGGGCAGAAGCACAGATACGCAGTATTTT | TRBJ2-3 | . | 15 | TRBV13 | .
CASSYRDSGNTIYF | TGTGCCAGCAGCTACAGGGACTCTGGAAACACCATATATTTT | TRBJ1-3 | . | 14 | TRBV13 | .
CASSQGSREKLFF | TGTGCCAGCAGCCAGGGATCGAGGGAAAAACTGTTTTTT | TRBJ1-4 | . | 13 | TRBV7-9 | .
CASSERQTANYGYTF | TGTGCCAGCAGTGAACGCCAAACTGCTAACTATGGCTACACCTTC | TRBJ1-2 | . | 15 | TRBV6-1 | .
CASSDTLAGLVMYEQFF | TGTGCCAGCAGTGACACATTAGCGGGACTAGTGATGTATGAGCAGTTCTTC | TRBJ2-1 | . | 17 | TRBV6-4 | TRBD2
CASSVGGATNEKLFF | TGTGCCAGCAGCGTAGGCGGAGCAACTAATGAAAAACTGTTTTTT | TRBJ1-4 | . | 15 | TRBV9 | .
CAWRSGEVGEQYF | TGTGCCTGGAGATCCGGGGAGGTAGGCGAGCAGTACTTC | TRBJ2-7 | . | 13 | TRBV30 | .
CASSEMAPIYYGYTF | TGTGCCAGCAGTGAAATGGCCCCGATTTACTATGGCTACACCTTC | TRBJ1-2 | . | 15 | TRBV6-1 | .
CASKRQGDNEKLFF | TGTGCCAGCAAACGACAGGGGGATAATGAAAAACTGTTTTTT | TRBJ1-4 | few | 14 | TRBV2 | TRBD1
CATRGGAGNTEAFF | TGTGCCACCCGGGGGGGGGCTGGGAACACTGAAGCTTTCTTT | TRBJ1-1 | . | 14 | TRBV6-1 | .
CASSLGLSDTQYF | TGTGCCAGCAGCTTGGGGCTTTCAGATACGCAGTATTTT | TRBJ2-3 | . | 13 | TRBV11-3 | .
CASSSKTSGRPTEQFF | TGTGCCAGCAGCTCCAAGACTAGCGGGAGACCCACTGAGCAGTTCTTC | TRBJ2-1 | . | 16 | TRBV4-2 | TRBD2
CASSQGEAYGYTF | TGTGCCAGCAGCCAAGGAGAGGCTTATGGCTACACCTTC | TRBJ1-2 | once | 13 | TRBV14 | .
CASSRQGGRSYYEQYF | TGTGCCAGCAGCCGCCAAGGCGGGAGAAGTTACTACGAGCAGTACTTC | TRBJ2-7 | . | 16 | TRBV7-6 | TRBD2
CASSLAGGADQETQYF | TGTGCCAGCAGCTTAGCAGGGGGCGCGGACCAAGAGACCCAGTACTTC | TRBJ2-5 | . | 16 | TRBV7-9 | TRBD1
CASSVGPGYTDTQYF | TGTGCCAGCAGCGTAGGCCCGGGGTACACAGATACGCAGTATTTT | TRBJ2-3 | . | 15 | TRBV9 | .
CASSPTPRGTDTQYF | TGTGCCAGCAGTCCTACCCCCAGGGGCACAGATACGCAGTATTTT | TRBJ2-3 | . | 15 | TRBV28 | .
CASSLGSVDGYTF | TGTGCCAGCAGCCTAGGATCCGTTGATGGCTACACCTTC | TRBJ1-2 | . | 13 | TRBV6-5 | .
CASSTDRPRVRPQHF | TGTGCCAGCAGCACGGACAGGCCCCGGGTTCGGCCCCAGCATTTT | TRBJ1-5 | . | 15 | TRBV27 | TRBD1
CASSRASGGDTQYF | TGTGCCAGCAGCCGGGCTAGCGGAGGAGATACGCAGTATTTT | TRBJ2-3 | . | 14 | TRBV9 | TRBD2
CASSVDFYLAGGRDTQYF | TGTGCCAGCAGCGTAGACTTCTACCTAGCGGGAGGGAGAGATACGCAGTATTTT | TRBJ2-3 | . | 18 | TRBV9 | TRBD2
CASSPPGGPYEQYF | TGTGCCAGCAGTCCCCCCGGAGGGCCCTACGAGCAGTACTTC | TRBJ2-7 | once | 14 | TRBV28 | .
CASTASYNNEKLFF | TGTGCCAGCACCGCATCGTACAATAATGAAAAACTGTTTTTT | TRBJ1-4 | . | 14 | TRBV27 | .
CASRRNRNYGYTF | TGTGCCAGCAGGCGAAATAGAAACTATGGCTACACCTTC | TRBJ1-2 | . | 13 | TRBV6-5 | .
CASSQGQYSNQPQHF | TGCGCCAGCAGCCAAGGACAGTATAGCAATCAGCCCCAGCATTTT | TRBJ1-5 | . | 15 | TRBV4-1 | .
CASSQDHASGSVGRTDTQYF | TGTGCCAGCAGCCAAGATCATGCTAGCGGGAGTGTAGGGAGGACAGATACGCAGTATTTT | TRBJ2-3 | . | 20 | TRBV4-2 | TRBD2
CSSSLVVYKTQYF | TGTTCCAGCAGCTTAGTTGTGTATAAGACCCAGTACTTC | TRBJ2-5 | . | 13 | TRBV7-9 | .
CSAEGAGQGRADTQYF | TGCAGCGCCGAGGGGGCGGGACAAGGTCGGGCCGATACGCAGTATTTT | TRBJ2-3 | . | 16 | TRBV29-1 | .
CASSSRQGSGANVLTF | TGTGCCAGTAGTTCCAGACAGGGCTCCGGGGCCAACGTCCTGACTTTC | TRBJ2-6 | . | 16 | TRBV19 | TRBD1
CASSQAVAGYSYEQYF | TGTGCCAGCTCTCAGGCAGTTGCGGGCTACTCCTACGAGCAGTACTTC | TRBJ2-7 | . | 16 | TRBV7-2 | .